These 23 T cell receptor beta chains originate from one sample sequenced in a study of shared clonotypes between healthy human individuals. Libraries were prepared by immunoSEQ multiplex PCR; TCRdb keeps only in-frame clonotypes and omits some of them. The sample lists about a million clones; under 80% were seen once. The material sequenced was memory CD4+ T cells sorted from blood. Subset given: CD45RA-negative fraction. Receptors originate from a man aged 18 to 29 in good health.

A remark on this clone: The identical CDR3 is also encoded by other nucleotide sequences in the sample. The CDR3 region is CASSRRGSTDTQYF. The CDR3 DNA is TGTGCCAGCAGTCGCCGGGGGAGTACAGATACGCAGTATTTT. This chain uses TRBV6-6 with TRBJ2-3; D perhaps matches TRBD2 (6 bases). V gave up 5 bases and J gave up 3 bases, with 12 bases separating them. This CDR3 has 14 amino acids. The germline gives CDR1 MNHNY, CDR2 SVGAGI (reference sequence).

The chain recombines TRBV6-5 with TRBJ2-2; D is ambiguous. With 6 bases removed from V and 4 bases from J, the gap between germline ends came to 9 bases. Germline V gene data show CDR1 as MNHEY and CDR2 as SVGAGI. The CDR3 consists of 13 residues. The CDR3, as DNA: TGTGCCAGCAGAGCTCCGGTCACCGGGGAGCTGTTTTTT. It translates to CASRAPVTGELFF.

This clone was picked up many times. The CDR3 reads CASSQTGAGTYEQYF. The CDR3 region has the DNA TGTGCCAGCAGCCAGACAGGGGCGGGGACCTACGAGCAGTACTTC. The chain has TRBV5-8 and TRBJ2-7; 8 nucleotides agree with TRBD1. CDR1 SGHTS and CDR2 YDEGEE come from the germline V gene. V was clipped by 4 bases and J by 2 bases; unmatched bases: 8. The length of the CDR3 is 15 residues.

V is TRBV5-5 and J is TRBJ2-2; 7 bases are shared with TRBD2. V lost 7 bases and J lost 1; bases outside the gene matches: 4. This CDR3 contains 14 residues. The germline gives CDR1 SGHKS, CDR2 YYEKEE (reference sequence). The CDR3 coding sequence is TGTGCCAGCGGGAGGGGATGGAACACCGGGGAGCTGTTTTTT. This codes for CASGRGWNTGELFF. The full variable domain, its missing parts supplied by reference TRBV5-5 and TRBJ2-2, is DAGVTQSPTHLIKTRGQQVTLRCSPISGHKSVSWYQQVLGQGPQFIFQYYEKEERGRGNFPDRFSARQFPNYSSELNVNALLLGDSALYLCASGRGWNTGELFFGEGSRLTVL.

The gene calls are TRBV5-6 and TRBJ2-6; D ambiguous. Germline V CDR1 and CDR2: SGHDT, YYEEEE. The CDR3 consists of 13 residues. Trimming removed 7 bases at V and 4 bases at J, with 9 bases between. In nucleotides, the CDR3 is TGTGCCAGCCTTTTATCCGGGGCCAACGTCCTGACTTTC. The encoded protein is CASLLSGANVLTF.

Worth noting for this clone: The same CDR3 can be traced to other DNA sequences in this sample. The chain is built from TRBV6-6 and TRBJ1-1, with D possibly TRBD1 on 6 matching bases. V gave up 0 bases and J gave up 7 bases, with 6 bases separating them. This CDR3 is built from 12 residues. Germline CDR1 reads MNHNY; CDR2 reads SVGAGI (reference sequence). Here the CDR3 reads CASSYSDSEAFF. The CDR3 DNA reads TGTGCCAGCAGTTACTCGGACAGTGAAGCTTTCTTT.

Details on this clone: Given a much more abundant clone one base away, this may be a read error. The chain couples TRBV6-1 to TRBJ1-3; a weak D match, TRBD1 (5 bases). The CDR3 spans 14 residues. Germline V gene data show CDR1 as MNHNS and CDR2 as SASEGT. CDR3 sequence (DNA): TGTGCCAGCAGTGAAGCGGCAGGGAGAAACACCATACATTTT. Translation: CASSEAAGRNTIHF.

In regard to this clone: Other DNA sequences in the same sample also yield this CDR3. CDR3: CASSPGQGNTDTQYF. The CDR3 DNA is TGTGCCAGCTCACCTGGACAGGGAAACACAGATACGCAGTATTTT. The chain has TRBV18 and TRBJ2-3; 8 bases align to TRBD1. The trim removed 3 bases at V and 2 bases at J, leaving 4 bases unmatched. The CDR3 spans 15 residues. CDR1 is KGHSH, CDR2 LQKENI, per germline.

Only a few counts were recorded for this clone. CDR3 sequence (DNA): TGCGCCAGCAGCCAAGAGGATAGGGGTCTCACTGAAGCTTTCTTT. This sequence encodes CASSQEDRGLTEAFF. V usage is TRBV4-1 and J usage is TRBJ1-1, with D perhaps matching TRBD1 (5 bases). Germline-derived CDR1 and CDR2 are MGHRA and YSYEKL. V was clipped by 0 bases and J by 4 bases, with 12 bases between them. The CDR3 is 15 amino acids.

This clone was seen only once. The V gene is TRBV4-3, the J gene TRBJ2-7; TRBD1 matches 9 bases. With V trimmed by 0 bases and J by 2 bases, 8 bases remained unmatched. There are 17 residues in the CDR3. Germline assignment: CDR1 LGHNA and CDR2 YSLEER. The CDR3 region has the DNA TGCGCCAGCAGCCAAGATAGCGTCGGGACAGGGACCTACGAGCAGTACTTC. It encodes CASSQDSVGTGTYEQYF.

This clone was observed at least ten times. The genes are TRBV27 and TRBJ2-2; the D is unclear. The length of the CDR3 is 13 residues. CDR1 is MNHEY, CDR2 SMNVEV, per germline (reference sequence). V lost 3 bases and J lost 6, with 8 bases in between. CDR3 DNA sequence: TGTGCCAGCAGTTTGGAGATGGCCGGGGAGCTGTTTTTT. Protein sequence: CASSLEMAGELFF.

J is TRBJ2-6 and V is TRBV30; no definite D call. The CDR3 extends over 16 amino acids. The ends were cut back, 4 bases at V and 0 bases at J, with 13 bases in the middle. Germline V gene lookup returns CDR1 GTSNPN and CDR2 SVGIG (reference sequence). The CDR3 nucleotides are TGTGCCTGGATGAAACCCCGGACCTCTGGGGCCAACGTCCTGACTTTC. It specifies CAWMKPRTSGANVLTF.

The chain has TRBV7-2 and TRBJ2-1; D is possibly TRBD1 (6 bases). CDR1 and CDR2 from the germline V gene are SGHTA and FQGNSA. The CDR3 has 12 amino acids. Trimming stripped 4 bases from V and 10 bases from J, with 11 bases between. The CDR3 nucleotides are TGTGCCAGCAGCTCCCTCGGACAGGAGCAGTTCTTC. Encoded protein: CASSSLGQEQFF. The variable domain in full, completed from reference TRBV7-2 and TRBJ2-1, reads GAGVSQSPSNKVTEKGKDVELRCDPISGHTALYWYRQSLGQGLEFLIYFQGNSAPDKSGLPSDRFSAERTGGSVSTLTIQRTQQEDSAVYLCASSSLGQEQFFGPGTRLTVL.

V usage is TRBV6-5 and J usage is TRBJ1-1; D unresolved. CDR1 is MNHEY and CDR2 is SVGAGI in the germline V gene. V was shortened by 7 bases and J by 1 base, with 10 bases between the two germline ends. CDR3 length equals 13 residues. CDR3 in DNA: TGTGCCAGCACCGAAGACGGGAACACTGAAGCTTTCTTT. Translation: CASTEDGNTEAFF.

The rearrangement links TRBV6-5 to TRBJ2-1, with a possible D match to TRBD1 (6 bases). CDR1 and CDR2 from the germline V gene are MNHEY and SVGAGI. V dropped 6 bases and J dropped 10 bases, with 13 bases sitting between them. The CDR3 loop spans 12 amino acids. The DNA of the CDR3 is TGTGCCAGCAGCCGTAGGGGGAAGGAGCAGTTCTTC. Amino acids: CASSRRGKEQFF.

The CDR3 region has the DNA TGTGCCTGGAGTGCTATGGACCGCCGGGGTCCGGCTTTCTTT. It translates to CAWSAMDRRGPAFF. The rearrangement uses TRBV30 and TRBJ1-1; D unclear. The germline gives CDR1 GTSNPN, CDR2 SVGIG (reference sequence). Between the trimmed V and J ends, which lost 1 base and 11 bases, there was a span of 20 bases. This CDR3 spans 14 amino acids.

This chain uses TRBV30 with TRBJ2-5, with D perhaps matching TRBD1 or TRBD2 (5 bases each). Germline V lookup: CDR1 GTSNPN, CDR2 SVGIG (reference sequence). There are 14 residues in the CDR3. V was pared by 0 bases and J by 7 bases, with 15 bases between. Here the CDR3 DNA reads TGTGCCTGGAGTGTAGACACGGTCGGGACGACCCAGTACTTC. Its protein is CAWSVDTVGTTQYF.

The chain employs TRBV5-1 and TRBJ1-3; the D is unclear. Deletions cut 2 bases from V and 2 bases from J, with 8 bases between. This CDR3 has 14 amino acids. The germline gives CDR1 SGHRS, CDR2 YFSETQ. The CDR3 coding sequence is TGCGCCAGCAGCTTCGGGAAAACTGGAAACACCATATATTTT. Encoded protein: CASSFGKTGNTIYF. Full variable domain (missing parts from reference TRBV5-1 and TRBJ1-3): KAGVTQTPRYLIKTRGQQVTLSCSPISGHRSVSWYQQTPGQGLQFLFEYFSETQRNKGNFPGRFSGRQFSNSRSEMNVSTLELGDSALYLCASSFGKTGNTIYFGEGSWLTVV.

This clone was recorded only once. The chain is built from TRBV19 and TRBJ2-3; D not resolved. Looked up from germline, CDR1 is LNHDA and CDR2 is SQIVND (reference sequence). CDR3 length equals 14 residues. The V end was cut by 5 bases, the J end by 4 bases, with 13 bases between. The CDR3 spells CASSFPGFPDTQYF. As DNA, the CDR3 is TGTGCCAGTAGTTTCCCCGGATTCCCAGATACGCAGTATTTT.

The sample holds a few counts of this clone. This chain connects TRBV11-3 to TRBJ1-1; D gene unclear. Trimming pared 0 bases from V and 10 bases from J, leaving 12 bases between. The CDR3 totals 13 residues. CDR1 and CDR2 from the germline V gene are SGHNT and YENEEA. CDR3: CASSLDSYSGAFF. Here the CDR3 DNA reads TGTGCCAGCAGCTTAGATTCCTATTCAGGAGCTTTCTTT.

The chain is built from TRBV11-2 and TRBJ1-4; no reliable D call. Germline lookup yields CDR1 SGHAT and CDR2 FQNNGV. V dropped 2 bases and J dropped 8 bases, with 18 bases sitting between them. The CDR3 has 16 amino acids. Here the CDR3 reads CASSLQATKRREKLFF. For the CDR3, the DNA is TGTGCCAGCAGCTTACAGGCCACGAAAAGGAGGGAAAAACTGTTTTTT.

V usage is TRBV5-1 and J usage is TRBJ1-5; D may be TRBD1 (5 bases). Germline V gene data show CDR1 as SGHRS and CDR2 as YFSETQ. The V gene lost 4 bases and the J gene lost 11 bases, with 22 bases spanning the gap. CDR3 length equals 15 residues. CDR3: CASSVGPASYETQHF. In nucleotides, the CDR3 is TGCGCCAGCAGCGTGGGGCCAGCTAGTTATGAGACCCAGCATTTT.

The chain has TRBV5-8 and TRBJ1-1; D is possibly TRBD1 (6 bases). Germline V gene data show CDR1 as SGHTS and CDR2 as YDEGEE. V lost 0 bases to trimming and J lost 5 bases, with 11 bases between them. The length of the CDR3 is 14 residues. This CDR3 reads CASSLGGAPTEAFF. CDR3 nucleotides: TGTGCCAGCAGCTTGGGGGGGGCGCCGACTGAAGCTTTCTTT.